This entry describes one TCR beta chain. In the original workflow: Estimation of nucleated cell counts relied on the amplification of reference gene primers. Some clones are missing from TCRdb's copy, which holds only in-frame ones; the method was immunoSEQ multiplex PCR. The V and J calls and clone size are taken from that table; D and trimming were inferred from the DNA. The table includes nearly 300,000 clones, 88% detected once. The sample originates from a study of blood T cell repertoires in COVID-19. About the research overall: Donors in the United States, Italy and Spain gave samples during acute or convalescent COVID-19. Nucleic acid was either cDNA or gDNA, and it came from T cells, B-cell-depleted T cells, or PBMCs.

The CDR3 length is 12 residues. Between the trimmed V and J ends, which lost 8 bases and 2 bases, there was a span of 12 bases. In germline, CDR1 is SQVTM, CDR2 ANQGSEA. This sequence was found in a young woman who had recovered from COVID-19. The sequenced sample consisted of peripheral blood. The chain links TRBV29-1 to TRBJ1-2; D gene unclear. The CDR3 sequence: CSSADANYGYTF. For the CDR3, the DNA is TGCAGCTCGGCAGATGCCAACTATGGCTACACCTTC.